The source of this T cell receptor beta chain is a study of multiple sclerosis patients with progressive multifocal leukoencephalopathy. Notes on the study in general: Findings may reflect JC virus infection or just general immunocompromise.

Spiked into each PCR were synthetic inline TR CDR3 controls of all V-J pairings. Here immunoSEQ multiplex PCR was the method, and the copy in TCRdb shows in-frame clones only, minus some. The data show under 40,000 clones, 85% to 95% seen once. In the case of this clone: What it recognizes is unknown.

Specified time point: before natalizumab initiation. J gave up 0 bases and V 4 bases, and 6 bases lay outside the gene matches. This CDR3 spans 16 amino acids. Germline lookup yields CDR1 LGHNA and CDR2 YNFKEQ. Source material: PBMCs. The rearrangement joins TRBV4-2 to TRBJ2-4; TRBD1 matches at 7 bases. This TCR was sampled from a man aged 30 to 39 with multiple sclerosis. CDR3 in amino acids: CASSPVDRLAKNIQYF. CDR3 DNA sequence: TGTGCCAGCAGCCCTGTGGACAGGCTAGCCAAAAACATTCAGTACTTC.